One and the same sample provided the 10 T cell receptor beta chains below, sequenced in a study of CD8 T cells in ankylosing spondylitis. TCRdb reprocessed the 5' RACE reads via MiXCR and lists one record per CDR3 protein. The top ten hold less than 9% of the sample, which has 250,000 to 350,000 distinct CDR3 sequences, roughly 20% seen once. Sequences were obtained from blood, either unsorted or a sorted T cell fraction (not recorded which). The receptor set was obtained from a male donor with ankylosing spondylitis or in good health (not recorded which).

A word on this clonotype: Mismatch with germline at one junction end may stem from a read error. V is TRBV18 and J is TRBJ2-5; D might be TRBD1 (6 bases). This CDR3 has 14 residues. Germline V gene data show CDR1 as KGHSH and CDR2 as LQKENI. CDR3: CASSPQDRVEAQYF. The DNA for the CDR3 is TGTGCCAGCTCACCCCAGGACAGAGTAGAGGCCCAGTACTTC.

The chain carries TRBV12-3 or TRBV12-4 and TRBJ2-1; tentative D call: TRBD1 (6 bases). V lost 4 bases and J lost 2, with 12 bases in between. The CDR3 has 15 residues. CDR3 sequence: CASSSRTDTYNEQFF. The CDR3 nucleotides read TGTGCCAGCAGTTCCAGGACAGACACCTACAATGAGCAGTTCTTC.

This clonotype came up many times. The CDR3 loop reads CASSLGGTQETQYF. DNA for the CDR3: TGTGCCAGCAGCTTAGGGGGAACCCAAGAGACCCAGTACTTC. The chain employs TRBV11-2 and TRBJ2-5; no firm D call. Trimming pared 1 base from V and 1 base from J, leaving 7 bases between. This CDR3 has 14 residues. From germline, CDR1 is SGHAT and CDR2 FQNNGV.

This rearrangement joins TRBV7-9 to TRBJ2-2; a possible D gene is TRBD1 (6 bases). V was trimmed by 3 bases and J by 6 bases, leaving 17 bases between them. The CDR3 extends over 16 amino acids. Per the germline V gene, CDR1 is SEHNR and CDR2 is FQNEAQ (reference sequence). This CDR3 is CASSFYQGTFAGELFF. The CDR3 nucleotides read TGTGCCAGCAGCTTTTACCAGGGGACGTTTGCCGGGGAGCTGTTTTTT.

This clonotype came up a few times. The CDR3 DNA sequence: TGCGCCAGCAGCGCCAGTCGGACTGAAGCTTTCTTT. Protein product: CASSASRTEAFF. The chain carries TRBV5-1 and TRBJ1-1; D unresolved. Germline V gives CDR1 SGHRS, CDR2 YFSETQ. Trimming shortened V by 4 bases and J by 5 bases, and 9 bases separated the two germline ends. The CDR3 sequence is 12 residues long.

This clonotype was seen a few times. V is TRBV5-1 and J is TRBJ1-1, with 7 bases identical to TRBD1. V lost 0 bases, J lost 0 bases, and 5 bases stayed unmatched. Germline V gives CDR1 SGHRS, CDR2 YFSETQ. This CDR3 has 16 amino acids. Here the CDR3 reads CASSLARTGLNTEAFF. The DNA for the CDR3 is TGCGCCAGCAGCTTGGCCAGGACAGGCTTGAACACTGAAGCTTTCTTT.

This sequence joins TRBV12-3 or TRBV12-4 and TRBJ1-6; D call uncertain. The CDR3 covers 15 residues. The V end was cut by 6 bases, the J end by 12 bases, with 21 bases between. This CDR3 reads CASRSTTGSQEPLHF. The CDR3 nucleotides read TGTGCCAGCAGATCTACTACCGGGAGCCAAGAACCCCTCCACTTT.

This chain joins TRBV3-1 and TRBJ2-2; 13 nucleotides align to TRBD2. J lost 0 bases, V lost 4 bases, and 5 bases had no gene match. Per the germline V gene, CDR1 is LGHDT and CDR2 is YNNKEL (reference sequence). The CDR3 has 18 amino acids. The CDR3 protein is CASSPGTSGATNTGELFF. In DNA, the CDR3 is TGTGCCAGCAGCCCTGGGACTAGCGGGGCGACGAACACCGGGGAGCTGTTTTTT.

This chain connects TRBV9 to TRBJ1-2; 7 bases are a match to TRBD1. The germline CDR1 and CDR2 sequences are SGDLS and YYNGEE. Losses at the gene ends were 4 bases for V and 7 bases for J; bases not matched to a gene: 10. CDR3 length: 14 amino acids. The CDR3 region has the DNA TGTGCCAGCAGCCCTAGCGGGGACAGATCTGGCTACACCTTC. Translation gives CASSPSGDRSGYTF.

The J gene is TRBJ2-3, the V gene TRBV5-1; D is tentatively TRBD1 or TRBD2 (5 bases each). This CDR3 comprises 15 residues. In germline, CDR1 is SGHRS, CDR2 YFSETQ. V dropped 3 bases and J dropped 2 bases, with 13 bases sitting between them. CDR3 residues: CASSSTGAFTDTQYF. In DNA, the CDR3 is TGCGCCAGCAGCTCGACCGGGGCCTTCACAGATACGCAGTATTTT. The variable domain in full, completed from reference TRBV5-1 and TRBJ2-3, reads KAGVTQTPRYLIKTRGQQVTLSCSPISGHRSVSWYQQTPGQGLQFLFEYFSETQRNKGNFPGRFSGRQFSNSRSEMNVSTLELGDSALYLCASSSTGAFTDTQYFGPGTRLTVL.